A single sample is the source of the 11 T cell receptor beta chains below, sequenced in a study of OX40 agonist ivuxolimab in advanced cancers. Data came from immunoSEQ multiplex PCR; TCRdb stores just in-frame clones and leaves some out. The table includes about 51,000 clones, about 90% detected once. Sample: CD4+ or CD8+ T cells sorted from blood, taken in a trial of the OX40 agonist ivuxolimab. These receptors were collected from an adult with an advanced solid tumor such as melanoma, head and neck, liver or kidney cancer.

This rearrangement joins TRBV7-9 to TRBJ2-7; perhaps TRBD2 as D (7 bases). CDR1 is SEHNR, CDR2 FQNEAQ, per germline (reference sequence). Trimming removed 8 bases from V and 5 bases from J, with 25 bases in between. The CDR3 consists of 16 residues. DNA for the CDR3: TGTGCCAGCGTCCACGGGGGGCAGGGGCGCAGGGACGAGCAGTACTTC. It yields the protein CASVHGGQGRRDEQYF.

V is TRBV9 and J is TRBJ1-6, with unresolved D. V lost 0 bases and J lost 6, with 7 bases in between. Germline V gene sequence: CDR1 SGDLS, CDR2 YYNGEE. The length of the CDR3 is 14 residues. CDR3 DNA sequence: TGTGCCAGCAGCGTAGGGGGTACTAATTCACCCCTCCACTTT. Translation gives CASSVGGTNSPLHF.

The chain links TRBV28 to TRBJ1-3, with 8 bases identical to TRBD1. CDR3 length equals 15 residues. V lost 3 bases, J lost 4 bases, and 5 bases stayed unmatched. Germline CDR1 and CDR2: MDHEN and SYDVKM. The CDR3 DNA reads as TGTGCCAGCAGTTTTCAGGGGGCGCGAGGAAACACCATATATTTT. This translates into CASSFQGARGNTIYF.

This chain links TRBV6-5 with TRBJ1-5, with D perhaps TRBD1 (6 bases). The CDR3 consists of 15 residues. Trimming cost V 4 bases and J 1 base, with 11 bases left between them. Germline CDR1 MNHEY, CDR2 SVGAGI. The CDR3 nucleotides read TGTGCCAGCAGTTCCCCGGGGACAAGCAATCAGCCCCAGCATTTT. This sequence encodes CASSSPGTSNQPQHF.

Comments on this clone: Other DNA sequences within the sample encode an identical CDR3. This rearrangement joins TRBV6-1 to TRBJ2-1; 7 bases align to TRBD2. V shed 4 bases, J shed 0 bases, and the junction held 6 bases outside the gene matches. The CDR3 covers 16 residues. The germline CDR1 and CDR2 sequences are MNHNS and SASEGT. The DNA of the CDR3 is TGTGCCAGCAGTGGCCTAGCGGTGGCCTCCTACAATGAGCAGTTCTTC. Encoded protein: CASSGLAVASYNEQFF.

The table lists this clone with a few counts. This chain joins TRBV9 and TRBJ1-4; D remains ambiguous. This CDR3 region has 13 residues. Per germline, CDR1 SGDLS and CDR2 YYNGEE. The V end lost 1 base, the J end lost 7 bases, and 8 bases lay between the germline ends. CDR3 nucleotide sequence: TGTGCCAGCAGCGTAAATCCCGGTGAAAAACTGTTTTTT. Protein: CASSVNPGEKLFF. Full variable domain (rest looked up from reference TRBV9 and TRBJ1-4): DSGVTQTPKHLITATGQRVTLRCSPRSGDLSVYWYQQSLDQGLQFLIQYYNGEERAKGNILERFSAQQFPDLHSELNLSSLELGDSALYFCASSVNPGEKLFFGSGTQLSVL.

This clone appeared once. The V and J genes are TRBV18 and TRBJ1-1; 8 bases match TRBD1. J lost 7 bases, V lost 3 bases, and 4 bases had no gene match. The CDR3 runs to 13 residues. CDR1 is KGHSH, CDR2 LQKENI, per germline. The CDR3 is CASSPGQGLEAFF. The CDR3 nucleotides read TGTGCCAGCTCACCTGGACAGGGCCTTGAAGCTTTCTTT.

The chain carries TRBV5-1 and TRBJ1-2; D possibly corresponds to TRBD1 (6 bases). CDR1 SGHRS and CDR2 YFSETQ come from the germline V gene. The V gene lost 2 bases and the J gene lost 6 bases, with 17 bases spanning the gap. This CDR3 comprises 15 residues. CDR3 amino acids: CASSFSGGHRDGYTF. The CDR3 bases are TGCGCCAGCAGCTTTTCGGGGGGGCATCGAGATGGCTACACCTTC. The full variable domain, completed using reference TRBV5-1 and TRBJ1-2, is KAGVTQTPRYLIKTRGQQVTLSCSPISGHRSVSWYQQTPGQGLQFLFEYFSETQRNKGNFPGRFSGRQFSNSRSEMNVSTLELGDSALYLCASSFSGGHRDGYTFGSGTRLTVV.

The chain links TRBV9 to TRBJ2-7; 11 bases agree with TRBD1. Germline values: CDR1 SGDLS, CDR2 YYNGEE. The CDR3 consists of 19 residues. Trimming took 0 bases from V and 1 from J; bases not matched to a gene: 12. The CDR3 nucleotides read TGTGCCAGCAGCGTAGCAGGAGGTTTGGGGACAGGGGGTTCCTACGAGCAGTACTTC. This translates into CASSVAGGLGTGGSYEQYF.

The CDR3 DNA is TGTGCCAGCAGTCAATATAGCGGGGCCCAAGAGACCCAGTACTTC. Its translation: CASSQYSGAQETQYF. This chain uses TRBV28 with TRBJ2-5, with TRBD2 matching 8 bases. Germline loops: CDR1 MDHEN, CDR2 SYDVKM. The CDR3 length is 15 residues. With 5 bases clipped from V and 1 base from J, the junction kept 6 bases outside the gene matches. The full variable domain, its missing parts supplied by reference TRBV28 and TRBJ2-5, is DVKVTQSSRYLVKRTGEKVFLECVQDMDHENMFWYRQDPGLGLRLIYFSYDVKMKEKGDIPEGYSVSREKKERFSLILESASTNQTSMYLCASSQYSGAQETQYFGPGTRLLVL.

This clone was seen a single time. This sequence joins TRBV29-1 and TRBJ2-2; no clear D gene. The CDR3 loop spans 13 amino acids. From germline, CDR1 is SQVTM and CDR2 ANQGSEA. V was pared by 0 bases and J by 4 bases, with 6 bases between. CDR3 in amino acids: CSVEDIRTGELFF. The DNA for the CDR3 is TGCAGCGTTGAAGATATCCGCACCGGGGAGCTGTTTTTT.